The present T cell receptor beta chain was sequenced within a study of T cells in tumors after PD-1 blockade. Study as a whole: During anti-PD-1 treatment, some patients continued daily vismodegib 150 mg. General observations from the study: Blood contained about two fifths of the tumor's TCR clonotypes.

Concerning this clone: What it recognizes is unknown.

Tumor or blood genomic DNA was sequenced, with inputs of about 550 ng to 6,004 ng. Looked up from germline, CDR1 is KGHDR and CDR2 is SFDVKD. Trimming took off 9 bases at V and 8 bases at J, with 16 bases between the two ends. This CDR3 is built from 13 residues. Using immunoSEQ multiplex PCR, the repertoire was profiled, and TCRdb retains in-frame clones only, with some absent. Here the sample spans some 66,000 clones, around two thirds being singletons. The chain has TRBV24-1 and TRBJ2-1; D gene ambiguous. The input for sequencing was PBMCs, taken after anti-PD-1 treatment. The source of this sequence is a human donor with basal cell carcinoma. The CDR3 DNA reads as TGTGCCACCTCCCCTCCTGACATGTATGAGCAGTTCTTC. Residues: CATSPPDMYEQFF.